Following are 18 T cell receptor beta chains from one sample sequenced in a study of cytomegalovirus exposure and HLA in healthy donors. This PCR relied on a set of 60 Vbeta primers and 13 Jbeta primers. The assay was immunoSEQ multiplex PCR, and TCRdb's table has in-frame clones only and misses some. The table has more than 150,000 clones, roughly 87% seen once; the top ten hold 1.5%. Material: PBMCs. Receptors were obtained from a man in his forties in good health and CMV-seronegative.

Here the CDR3 DNA reads TGCGCCAGCAGCTTGGCCGGACAGGGCGGGGAGACCCAGTACTTC. Amino acid sequence: CASSLAGQGGETQYF. This rearrangement joins TRBV5-1 to TRBJ2-5; TRBD1 aligns across 8 bases. Losses at the gene ends were 0 bases for V and 5 bases for J; bases not matched to a gene: 6. This CDR3 contains 15 residues. CDR1 and CDR2 from the germline V gene are SGHRS and YFSETQ.

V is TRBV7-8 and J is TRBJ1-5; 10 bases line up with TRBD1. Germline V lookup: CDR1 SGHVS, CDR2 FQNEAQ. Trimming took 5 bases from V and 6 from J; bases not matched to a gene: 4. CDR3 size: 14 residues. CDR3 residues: CASSAGQGTQPQHF. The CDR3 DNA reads TGTGCCAGCAGCGCGGGACAGGGGACTCAGCCCCAGCATTTT.

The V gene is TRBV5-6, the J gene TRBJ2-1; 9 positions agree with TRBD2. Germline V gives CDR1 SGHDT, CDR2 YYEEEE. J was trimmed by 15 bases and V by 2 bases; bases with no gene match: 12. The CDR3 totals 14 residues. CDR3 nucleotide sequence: TGTGCCAGCAGCTTCTTCGCTGCGGGAGGGGGAAGGTTCTTC. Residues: CASSFFAAGGGRFF.

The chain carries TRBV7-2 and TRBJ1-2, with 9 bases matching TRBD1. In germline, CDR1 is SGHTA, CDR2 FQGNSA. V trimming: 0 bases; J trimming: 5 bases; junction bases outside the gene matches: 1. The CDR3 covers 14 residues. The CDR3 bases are TGTGCCAGCAGCTTAGCGGGGACAGGGTATGGCTACACCTTC. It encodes CASSLAGTGYGYTF.

CDR3 DNA: TGTGCCAGCAGCTTGGGGACAAGCAATACGCAGTATTTT. Translation: CASSLGTSNTQYF. This chain uses TRBV7-9 with TRBJ2-3, with a weak D call TRBD1 (6 bases). The CDR3 has 13 amino acids. Trimming cost V 3 bases and J 7 bases, with 11 bases left between them. Germline CDR1 is SEHNR and CDR2 is FQNEAQ (reference sequence). The variable domain in full, completed from reference TRBV7-9 and TRBJ2-3, reads DTGVSQNPRHKITKRGQNVTFRCDPISEHNRLYWYRQTLGQGPEFLTYFQNEAQLEKSRLLSDRFSAERPKGSFSTLEIQRTEQGDSAMYLCASSLGTSNTQYFGPGTRLTVL.

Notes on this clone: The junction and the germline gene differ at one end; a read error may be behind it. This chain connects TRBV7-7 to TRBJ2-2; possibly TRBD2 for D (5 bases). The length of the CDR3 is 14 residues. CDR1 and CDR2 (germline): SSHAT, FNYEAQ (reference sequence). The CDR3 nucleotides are TGTGCTAGCAGTCGTCGGGAGAACACCGGGGAGCTGTTTTTT. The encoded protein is CASSRRENTGELFF.

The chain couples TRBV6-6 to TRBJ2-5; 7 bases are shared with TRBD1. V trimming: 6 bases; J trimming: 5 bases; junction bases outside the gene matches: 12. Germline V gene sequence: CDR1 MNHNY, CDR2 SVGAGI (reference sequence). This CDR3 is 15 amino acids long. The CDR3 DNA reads TGTGCCAGCAGGGATGGGACAGCCAACGTCGAGACCCAGTACTTC. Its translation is CASRDGTANVETQYF.

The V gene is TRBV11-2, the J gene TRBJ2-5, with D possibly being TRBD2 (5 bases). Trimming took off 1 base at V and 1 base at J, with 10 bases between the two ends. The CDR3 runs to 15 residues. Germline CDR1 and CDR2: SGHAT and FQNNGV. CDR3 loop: CASSLVLGPQETQYF. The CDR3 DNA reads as TGTGCCAGCAGCTTAGTACTAGGGCCCCAAGAGACCCAGTACTTC. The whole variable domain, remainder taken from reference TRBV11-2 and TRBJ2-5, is EAGVAQSPRYKIIEKRQSVAFWCNPISGHATLYWYQQILGQGPKLLIQFQNNGVVDDSQLPKDRFSAERLKGVDSTLKIQPAKLEDSAVYLCASSLVLGPQETQYFGPGTRLLVL.

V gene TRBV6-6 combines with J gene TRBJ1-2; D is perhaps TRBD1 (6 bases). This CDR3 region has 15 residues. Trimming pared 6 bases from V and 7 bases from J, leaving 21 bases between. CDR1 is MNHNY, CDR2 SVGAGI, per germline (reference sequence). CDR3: CASRDRDILVGGYTF. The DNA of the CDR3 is TGTGCCAGCAGGGACCGGGACATCCTCGTCGGTGGCTACACCTTC.

In nucleotides, the CDR3 is TGTGCCAGCAGCTTAGATCGCCGGGACAGGGGGGTGAACACTGAAGCTTTCTTT. Amino acid sequence: CASSLDRRDRGVNTEAFF. J is TRBJ1-1 and V is TRBV11-2; the match to TRBD1 covers 11 bases. This CDR3 is built from 18 residues. Trimming cost V 0 bases and J 0 bases; bases outside gene matches: 6. The germline CDR1 and CDR2 sequences are SGHAT and FQNNGV.

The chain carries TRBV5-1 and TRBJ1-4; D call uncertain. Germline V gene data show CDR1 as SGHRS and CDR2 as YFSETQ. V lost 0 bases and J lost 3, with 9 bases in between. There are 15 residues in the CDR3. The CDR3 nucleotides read TGCGCCAGCAGCTTGGAGACAAAAGCTAATGAAAAACTGTTTTTT. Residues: CASSLETKANEKLFF. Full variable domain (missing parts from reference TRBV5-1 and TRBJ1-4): KAGVTQTPRYLIKTRGQQVTLSCSPISGHRSVSWYQQTPGQGLQFLFEYFSETQRNKGNFPGRFSGRQFSNSRSEMNVSTLELGDSALYLCASSLETKANEKLFFGSGTQLSVL.

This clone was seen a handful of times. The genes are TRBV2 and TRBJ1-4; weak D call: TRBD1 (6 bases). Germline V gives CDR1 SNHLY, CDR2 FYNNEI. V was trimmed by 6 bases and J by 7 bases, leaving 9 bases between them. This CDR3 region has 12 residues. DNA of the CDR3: TGTGCCAGCAGCCGGGACATTGAAAAACTGTTTTTT. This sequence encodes CASSRDIEKLFF.

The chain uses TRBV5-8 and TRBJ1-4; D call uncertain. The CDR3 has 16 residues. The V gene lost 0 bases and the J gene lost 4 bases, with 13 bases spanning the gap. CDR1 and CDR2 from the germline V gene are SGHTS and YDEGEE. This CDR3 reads CASSLDSAGVNEKLFF. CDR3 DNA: TGTGCCAGCAGCTTGGACTCGGCAGGCGTTAATGAAAAACTGTTTTTT. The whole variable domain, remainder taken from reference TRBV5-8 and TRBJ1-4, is EAGVTQSPTHLIKTRGQQATLRCSPISGHTSVYWYQQALGLGLQFLLWYDEGEERNRGNFPPRFSGRQFPNYSSELNVNALELEDSALYLCASSLDSAGVNEKLFFGSGTQLSVL.

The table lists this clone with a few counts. In DNA, the CDR3 is TGTGCCAGCAGTTACGGGACAGGGGTTACCGGGGAGCTGTTTTTT. Protein: CASSYGTGVTGELFF. The rearrangement uses TRBV6-6 and TRBJ2-2, with 10 bases aligning to TRBD1. The germline V gene encodes CDR1 MNHNY and CDR2 SVGAGI (reference sequence). This CDR3 region has 15 residues. Germline trimming cut 2 bases from V and 5 bases from J; bases unmatched to any gene: 2.

The CDR3, as DNA: TGTGCCAGCGGACAGGGGGTCCCCTACGAGCAGTACTTC. Translated: CASGQGVPYEQYF. V gene TRBV28 combines with J gene TRBJ2-7; 10 bases align to TRBD1. The V and J ends lost 8 bases and 2 bases, in that order; junction bases with no gene match: 3. In germline, CDR1 is MDHEN, CDR2 SYDVKM. The CDR3 totals 13 residues.

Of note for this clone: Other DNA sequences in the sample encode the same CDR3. The CDR3 reads CASSLRDRAYEQYF. The CDR3 DNA sequence: TGTGCCAGCAGTCTCCGGGACAGGGCCTACGAGCAGTACTTC. J is TRBJ2-7 and V is TRBV27; 9 positions match TRBD1. The trim removed 5 bases at V and 2 bases at J, leaving 4 bases unmatched. The CDR3 has 14 amino acids. Germline V gene lookup returns CDR1 MNHEY and CDR2 SMNVEV (reference sequence).

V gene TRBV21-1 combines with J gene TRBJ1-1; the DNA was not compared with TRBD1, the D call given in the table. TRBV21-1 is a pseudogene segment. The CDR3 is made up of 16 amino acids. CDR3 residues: CASSPRTGARNTEAFF. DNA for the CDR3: TGTGCCAGCAGCCCCCGGACAGGGGCAAGGAACACTGAAGCTTTCTTT.

CDR3 sequence reads: CAISGPSVSTDTQYF. DNA of the CDR3: TGTGCCATCAGTGGGCCTAGTGTCAGCACAGATACGCAGTATTTT. V usage is TRBV10-3 and J usage is TRBJ2-3; D gene unclear. The germline CDR1 and CDR2 sequences are ENHRY and SYGVKD. The CDR3 loop spans 15 amino acids. With 4 bases removed from V and 0 bases from J, the gap between germline ends came to 11 bases.